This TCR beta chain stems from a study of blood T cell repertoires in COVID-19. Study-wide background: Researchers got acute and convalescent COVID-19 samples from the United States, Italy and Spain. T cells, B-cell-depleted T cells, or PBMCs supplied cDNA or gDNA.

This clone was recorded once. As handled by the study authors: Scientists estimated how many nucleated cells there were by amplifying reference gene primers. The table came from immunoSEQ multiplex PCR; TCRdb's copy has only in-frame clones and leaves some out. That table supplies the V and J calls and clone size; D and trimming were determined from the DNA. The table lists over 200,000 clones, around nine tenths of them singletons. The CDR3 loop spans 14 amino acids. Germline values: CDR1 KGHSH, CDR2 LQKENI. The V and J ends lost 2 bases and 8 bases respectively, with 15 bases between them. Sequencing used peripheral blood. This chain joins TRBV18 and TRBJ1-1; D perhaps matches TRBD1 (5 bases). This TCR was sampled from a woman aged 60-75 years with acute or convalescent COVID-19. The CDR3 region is CASSPSKGWGEAFF. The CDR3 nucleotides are TGTGCCAGCTCACCAAGTAAAGGGTGGGGCGAAGCTTTCTTT.